Listed below are T cell receptor beta chains from one sample, sequenced in a study of liver allograft versus peripheral blood T cells. TCRdb called the reads again in MiXCR, with one record for every CDR3 protein. Seen here are 4,000 to 6,000 distinct CDR3 sequences, around a sixth observed once, and the top ten hold 50% to 70%. The source of these receptors is a human patient who had a liver transplant. Some T cells here may be from the graft donor. Each CDR3 is given with its conserved first and last residue. A D gene is named only where the DNA matches it firmly. Part of the rows lack a size; the others show once, few, many or a class for expanded clones.

TRBV7-9	.	TRBJ2-3	.	TGTGCCAGCAGCTTAGTTCAGGACAGCACAGATACGCAGTATTTT	CASSLVQDSTDTQYF
TRBV7-9	.	TRBJ2-7	TRBD1	TGTGCCAGCAGCCACGGACAGGCCTACGAGCAGTACTTC	CASSHGQAYEQYF
TRBV14	medium-sized	TRBJ2-1	.	TGTGCCAGCAGCCCTGACAGGCGTGAGCAGTTCTTC	CASSPDRREQFF
TRBV30	few	TRBJ1-4	TRBD1	TGTGCCTGGAGCGTGGGGACAGGGGTGGAAAAACTGTTTTTT	CAWSVGTGVEKLFF
TRBV27	few	TRBJ1-1	TRBD1	TGTGCCAGCAGTCAGGGGGCGTCGGACACTGAAGCTTTCTTT	CASSQGASDTEAFF
TRBV19	large	TRBJ1-5	TRBD1	TGTGCCAGTAGTTTACAGGGGGCATCGTATCAGCCCCAGCATTTT	CASSLQGASYQPQHF
TRBV6-1	many	TRBJ2-5	.	TGTGCCAGCGAGTTTGGTAACCTACAAGAGACCCAGTACTTC	CASEFGNLQETQYF
TRBV9	.	TRBJ2-2	.	TGTGCCAGCAGCGTAGGGCGGGGAGGAAACACCGGGGAGCTGTTTTTT	CASSVGRGGNTGELFF
TRBV19	many	TRBJ2-7	.	TGTGCCAGTAGTATAGTCGCGTCCTACGAGCAGTACTTC	CASSIVASYEQYF
TRBV12-3/TRBV12-4	medium-sized	TRBJ2-3	TRBD2	TGTGCCAGCAGTCCCCCGGGACTAGCGGGAGTGGAGAAAAAAGATACGCAGTATTTT	CASSPPGLAGVEKKDTQYF
TRBV7-2	medium-sized	TRBJ1-5	TRBD1	TGTGCCAGCAGCCCCGGGACAGGGGGCACTCAGCCCCAGCATTTT	CASSPGTGGTQPQHF
TRBV6-2/TRBV6-3	medium-sized	TRBJ2-1	.	TGTGCCAGCAGTTACGGCGGCCCCAATGAGCAGTTCTTC	CASSYGGPNEQFF
TRBV30	few	TRBJ2-7	TRBD1	TGTGCCTGGACGACAGGGGGCTCTTACGAGCAGTACTTC	CAWTTGGSYEQYF
TRBV28	.	TRBJ2-7	.	TGTGCCAGCAGAGACGTACAGGCCTACGAGCAGTACTTC	CASRDVQAYEQYF
TRBV30	.	TRBJ1-6	TRBD1	TGTGCCTGGAGTGACTGGACAGGGGCCCGAATTATCCACTTT	CAWSDWTGARIIHF
TRBV9	.	TRBJ2-1	.	TGTGCCAGCAGCCCTACGGACGGAGCGTACAATGAGCAGTTCTTC	CASSPTDGAYNEQFF
TRBV6-5	few	TRBJ2-7	TRBD1	TGTGCCAGCAGCACAGGGGAGAGCTACGAGCAGTACTTC	CASSTGESYEQYF
TRBV19	many	TRBJ2-3	TRBD2	TGTGCCAGTAGTAGCGGGGGAGATGATACGCAGTATTTT	CASSSGGDDTQYF
TRBV12-3/TRBV12-4	.	TRBJ2-1	TRBD1	TGTGCCAGCAGTATATGGACAGGGAATGAGCAGTTCTTC	CASSIWTGNEQFF
TRBV27	medium-sized	TRBJ1-6	.	TGTGCCAGCAGTTCCCAGGACACGCGGACACCCCTCCACTTT	CASSSQDTRTPLHF
TRBV6-1	many	TRBJ2-2	.	TGTGCCAGCGGTCCCTTCACCGGGGAGCTGTTTTTT	CASGPFTGELFF
TRBV24-1	.	TRBJ2-7	.	TGTGCCACCAATCTGGAACGCCCGTTGTCGGAGCAGTACTTC	CATNLERPLSEQYF
TRBV29-1	medium-sized	TRBJ1-2	.	TGCAGCGTTGATTCCCCCAACAGGCGTAACTATGGCTACACCTTC	CSVDSPNRRNYGYTF
TRBV12-3/TRBV12-4	once	TRBJ2-5	.	TGTGCCAGCAGTCCAGGGGTCTCCCGGGAGACCCAGTACTTC	CASSPGVSRETQYF
TRBV12-3/TRBV12-4	.	TRBJ1-5	.	TGTGCCAGCAGTCCCGTCAGGGAAGCGGGGGTCGGGCAGCCCCAGCATTTT	CASSPVREAGVGQPQHF
TRBV29-1	many	TRBJ2-7	.	TGCAGCGTTGAAGAGAGCAGATACGAGCAGTACTTC	CSVEESRYEQYF
TRBV6-6	medium-sized	TRBJ2-7	TRBD1	TGTGCCAGCAGTTTCCCGGGACAGGCAACCTACGAGCAGTACTTC	CASSFPGQATYEQYF
TRBV9	.	TRBJ2-7	TRBD2	TGTGCCAGCAGCCCTTACACTAGCGGCACCTACGAGCAGTACTTC	CASSPYTSGTYEQYF
TRBV6-5	many	TRBJ2-3	TRBD1	TGTGCCAGCAGTTACGGGACAGGCACAGATACGCAGTATTTT	CASSYGTGTDTQYF
TRBV6-5	few	TRBJ1-4	.	TGTGCCAGCAGTTACAGTCCATCTAATGAAAAACTGTTTTTT	CASSYSPSNEKLFF
TRBV28	medium-sized	TRBJ1-6	.	TGTGCCAGCAGTTTATGGTGGGATTCACCCCTCCACTTT	CASSLWWDSPLHF
TRBV14	.	TRBJ2-3	TRBD2	TGTGCCAGCAGCCAAGATCTTACTAGCGGGAGTGTCACAGATACGCAGTATTTT	CASSQDLTSGSVTDTQYF
TRBV28	once	TRBJ2-3	.	TGTGCCAACAGTTTATCCCATACGCAGTATTTT	CANSLSHTQYF
TRBV14	many	TRBJ2-1	TRBD2	TGTGCCAGCAGCCCGGGGACTAGCGGGGAGCAGTTCTTC	CASSPGTSGEQFF
TRBV7-9	.	TRBJ2-7	.	TGTGCCAGCAGCTTAGGAGAGGTTCCCTGCGAGCAGTACTTC	CASSLGEVPCEQYF
TRBV12-3/TRBV12-4	.	TRBJ1-1	TRBD1	TGTGCCAGCAGTTTAGAGGGGGCTAGGAACACTGAAGCTTTCTTT	CASSLEGARNTEAFF
TRBV6-5	medium-sized	TRBJ1-2	TRBD1	TGTGCCAGCAGTCCAACAGGGGAGGGCTATGGCTACACCTTC	CASSPTGEGYGYTF
TRBV6-2/TRBV6-3	few	TRBJ1-5	.	TGTGCCAGCAGTTACGGGCAGGGGAGATTTCAGCCCCAGCATTTT	CASSYGQGRFQPQHF
TRBV25-1	.	TRBJ1-5	.	TGTGCCAGCAGTGAATATGGCAGTAGCAATCAGCCCCAGCATTTT	CASSEYGSSNQPQHF
TRBV7-3	.	TRBJ2-1	.	TGTGCCAGCAGTATGAAGTCAGTACCCCTTGATGCCTACAATGAGCAGTTCTTC	CASSMKSVPLDAYNEQFF
TRBV10-3	many	TRBJ2-7	.	TGTGCCACCCGAAGTCGCGAGCAGTACTTC	CATRSREQYF
TRBV7-2	.	TRBJ1-1	.	TGTGCCAGCAGCTTTAGCCTCTTGAGGGGCACTGAAGCTTTCTTT	CASSFSLLRGTEAFF
TRBV9	medium-sized	TRBJ1-3	.	TGTGCCAGCAGCGTAGCATGGACTGGAAACACCATATATTTT	CASSVAWTGNTIYF
TRBV10-3	medium-sized	TRBJ1-6	TRBD1	TGTGCCATCAGTGAGGGGGGGGACAGGGTACGCACCAACAATAATTCACCCCTCCACTTT	CAISEGGDRVRTNNNSPLHF
TRBV5-6	many	TRBJ1-2	TRBD1	TGTGCCAGCAGCTCGGACAGGACGCTGTTGGATGGCTACACCTTC	CASSSDRTLLDGYTF
TRBV7-3	many	TRBJ2-3	.	TGTGCCAGCAGCTTAAGCAGGAACACAGATACGCAGTATTTT	CASSLSRNTDTQYF
TRBV16	many	TRBJ2-1	TRBD2	TGTGCCAGCAGCCCCCGCACGACTAGCACCCCTGAGCAGTTCTTC	CASSPRTTSTPEQFF
TRBV19	many	TRBJ1-2	.	TGTGCCAGTAGTATCAAGGAACTCCGACAGGCAAACTATGGCTACACCTTC	CASSIKELRQANYGYTF
TRBV27	.	TRBJ2-1	.	TGTGCCAGCATAGTGGAGAATGAGCAGTTCTTC	CASIVENEQFF
TRBV29-1	medium-sized	TRBJ2-7	TRBD1	TGCAGCGTTTCAGGGGGCTCCTACGAGCAGTACTTC	CSVSGGSYEQYF
TRBV5-6	many	TRBJ2-3	.	TGTGCCAGCAGCTTGGGGATGACGCAGTATTTT	CASSLGMTQYF
TRBV13	.	TRBJ2-1	.	TGTGCCAGCAGCTTGGACTTGGGCTTCTACAATGAGCAGTTCTTC	CASSLDLGFYNEQFF
TRBV20-1	.	TRBJ2-3	TRBD2	TGCAGTGCTAGAGATGGGTGGGAGGGACGTCACACAGATACGCAGTATTTT	CSARDGWEGRHTDTQYF